Listed here are 32 T cell receptor beta chains from one sample, sequenced in a study of spatial heterogeneity in lung cancer. The study, taken as a whole, reports: In tumors, expanded intratumoral alpha and beta TCR counts tracked mutation counts.

Which antigens these TCRs recognize remains unknown. Noted time point: sample taken at primary tumor resection. TCRdb used MiXCR to reprocess the 5' RACE reads, holding one entry per CDR3 protein. This table holds roughly 3,500 distinct CDR3 sequences, about 32% found once. The specimen was lung tumor tissue, collected at surgery. These receptors originate from a male donor with early-stage non-small cell lung cancer.

By frequency in the sample, this clonotype is medium-sized. The V gene is TRBV18, the J gene TRBJ2-3; D is perhaps TRBD1 (5 bases). Trimming pared 6 bases from V and 4 bases from J, leaving 11 bases between. The CDR3 sequence is 13 residues long. Germline assignment: CDR1 KGHSH and CDR2 LQKENI. The CDR3 coding sequence is TGTGCCAGCTCCCAAGGGGATGCAGATACGCAGTATTTT. It translates to CASSQGDADTQYF.

The chain links TRBV7-9 to TRBJ2-1, with D perhaps TRBD2 (5 bases). Trimming removed 5 bases from V and 1 base from J, with 12 bases in between. CDR1 is SEHNR and CDR2 is FQNEAQ in the germline V gene (reference sequence). The CDR3 is made up of 15 amino acids. CDR3 coding DNA: TGTGCCAGCAGCACGACTACTTCTTCCTACAATGAGCAGTTCTTC. Its translation is CASSTTTSSYNEQFF. Complete variable domain (other parts from reference TRBV7-9 and TRBJ2-1): DTGVSQNPRHKITKRGQNVTFRCDPISEHNRLYWYRQTLGQGPEFLTYFQNEAQLEKSRLLSDRFSAERPKGSFSTLEIQRTEQGDSAMYLCASSTTTSSYNEQFFGPGTRLTVL.

By share, this clonotype counts as medium-sized (0.01 to 0.1%). The chain is built from TRBV27 and TRBJ2-5; TRBD2 matches 7 bases. V was pared by 0 bases and J by 4 bases, with 2 bases of the junction left unmatched. Germline CDR1 is MNHEY and CDR2 is SMNVEV (reference sequence). CDR3 length: 14 amino acids. CDR3 DNA sequence: TGTGCCAGCAGTTTATCTGGCGGGAGAGAGACCCAGTACTTC. Translated, it gives CASSLSGGRETQYF.

The CDR3 region is CASRDSGQIYEQYF. For the CDR3, the DNA is TGTGCCAGTAGAGATTCGGGACAGATCTACGAGCAGTACTTC. V is TRBV6-1 and J is TRBJ2-7; TRBD1 matches at 7 bases. This CDR3 has 14 amino acids. J gave up 3 bases and V 9 bases, and 11 bases lay outside the gene matches. Germline V gene sequence: CDR1 MNHNS, CDR2 SASEGT.

This clonotype came up once. This chain uses TRBV6-5 with TRBJ2-1; 8 nucleotides agree with TRBD2. Germline values: CDR1 MNHEY, CDR2 SVGAGI. CDR3 length: 15 amino acids. The junction had 8 bases not matched to a gene; V was cut back by 0 bases and J by 10 bases. The CDR3 here is CASSYSGLAVSEQFF. The CDR3 DNA follows: TGTGCCAGCAGTTACTCAGGACTAGCAGTTTCAGAGCAGTTCTTC.

This rearrangement joins TRBV11-2 to TRBJ2-4; D call uncertain. Germline lookup yields CDR1 SGHAT and CDR2 FQNNGV. The CDR3 sequence is 11 residues long. V lost 4 bases and J lost 9, with 7 bases in between. The CDR3 spells CASSWQGIQYF. Written as DNA, the CDR3 is TGTGCCAGCAGCTGGCAAGGCATTCAGTACTTC. Supplemented by reference TRBV11-2 and TRBJ2-4, the full variable domain reads EAGVAQSPRYKIIEKRQSVAFWCNPISGHATLYWYQQILGQGPKLLIQFQNNGVVDDSQLPKDRFSAERLKGVDSTLKIQPAKLEDSAVYLCASSWQGIQYFGAGTRLSVL.

In its sample, this clonotype was seen a few times. V gene TRBV20-1 combines with J gene TRBJ2-1, with TRBD2 identical over 9 bases. The CDR3 extends over 16 amino acids. From germline, CDR1 is DFQATT and CDR2 SNEGSKA (reference sequence). The junction had 7 bases not matched to a gene; V was cut back by 0 bases and J by 4 bases. CDR3 bases: TGCAGTGCTAGAGATCCTGGACTAGCGACGTACAATGAGCAGTTCTTC. It specifies CSARDPGLATYNEQFF.

By sample share, this clonotype is medium-sized. The chain uses TRBV3-1 and TRBJ2-6; perhaps TRBD2 as D (6 bases). In germline, CDR1 is LGHDT, CDR2 YNNKEL (reference sequence). Between the trimmed V and J ends, which lost 3 bases and 3 bases, there was a span of 9 bases. This CDR3 spans 15 amino acids. CDR3 sequence (DNA): TGTGCCAGCAGCCAGGCGGGGCGTGGGGCCAACGTCCTGACTTTC. Its protein is CASSQAGRGANVLTF.

The genes are TRBV7-2 and TRBJ2-7, with TRBD1 matching 10 bases. CDR1 SGHTA and CDR2 FQGNSA come from the germline V gene. The CDR3 consists of 15 residues. Trimming at V came to 2 bases and at J to 5 bases, leaving 6 bases not matched to a gene. CDR3 sequence reads: CASSLQGQGNDEQYF. The CDR3 DNA reads as TGTGCCAGCAGCTTACAGGGACAGGGGAACGACGAGCAGTACTTC.

This clonotype was counted between two and nine times. The gene calls are TRBV28 and TRBJ1-2, with D unclear. Per germline, CDR1 MDHEN and CDR2 SYDVKM. V was clipped by 3 bases and J by 4 bases, with 12 bases between them. This CDR3 contains 14 residues. CDR3: CASSLATVGYGYTF. The CDR3 DNA reads as TGTGCCAGCAGTTTGGCGACGGTTGGCTATGGCTACACCTTC.

The V and J genes are TRBV4-2 and TRBJ2-1, with 10 bases aligning to TRBD1. With V trimmed by 0 bases and J by 6 bases, 5 bases remained unmatched. CDR1 LGHNA and CDR2 YNFKEQ come from the germline V gene. This CDR3 comprises 16 residues. The CDR3 bases are TGTGCCAGCAGCCAAGATTCGGACAGGGGGGTCAATGAGCAGTTCTTC. Translating gives CASSQDSDRGVNEQFF.

There are a few counts of this clonotype. J is TRBJ2-2 and V is TRBV9; a weak D match, TRBD2 (6 bases). The germline V and J ends were trimmed by 4 bases and 3 bases, with 16 bases remaining between them. Germline CDR1 is SGDLS and CDR2 is YYNGEE. This CDR3 is 16 amino acids long. CDR3 in DNA: TGTGCCAGCAGCCCCAATGCGCGGGATTACACCGGGGAGCTGTTTTTT. This encodes CASSPNARDYTGELFF.

This clonotype has only a few counts. The chain couples TRBV6-2 or TRBV6-3 to TRBJ2-6, with TRBD1 matching over 8 bases. The CDR3 extends over 18 amino acids. Germline V gene sequence: CDR1 MNHEY, CDR2 SVGEGT. V trimming: 4 bases; J trimming: 0 bases; junction bases outside the gene matches: 8. The CDR3 region is CASSSKTGVPSGANVLTF. The CDR3 coding sequence is TGTGCCAGCAGTTCCAAGACAGGGGTGCCCTCTGGGGCCAACGTCCTGACTTTC.

This chain links TRBV7-2 with TRBJ2-7; 8 bases fit TRBD1. Germline-derived CDR1 and CDR2 are SGHTA and FQGNSA. V lost 4 bases and J lost 1; bases outside the gene matches: 0. This CDR3 has 13 residues. As DNA, the CDR3 is TGTGCCAGCAGCTGGACAGGGTCCTACGAGCAGTACTTC. Its translation is CASSWTGSYEQYF.

This rearrangement joins TRBV6-2 or TRBV6-3 to TRBJ2-1; 8 nucleotides line up with TRBD2. The germline V gene encodes CDR1 MNHEY and CDR2 SVGEGT. Trimming at V came to 4 bases and at J to 6 bases, leaving 5 bases not matched to a gene. The CDR3 extends over 14 amino acids. CDR3 sequence (DNA): TGTGCCAGCAGTTCCGCAGGACTAGCCAATGAGCAGTTCTTC. Translation gives CASSSAGLANEQFF.

The chain has TRBV20-1 and TRBJ2-1; 12 nucleotides match TRBD2. The CDR3 consists of 18 residues. The germline gives CDR1 DFQATT, CDR2 SNEGSKA (reference sequence). The junction had 12 bases not matched to a gene; V was cut back by 3 bases and J by 3 bases. The CDR3 sequence is CSASPPTSGGLLYNEQFF. Written as DNA, the CDR3 is TGCAGTGCTAGTCCCCCCACTAGCGGGGGGCTTCTCTACAATGAGCAGTTCTTC.

In its sample, this clonotype was seen a few times. The rearrangement uses TRBV28 and TRBJ2-5; D is undetermined. V shed 6 bases and J shed 4 bases, with 18 bases lying between them. Germline CDR1 reads MDHEN; CDR2 reads SYDVKM. CDR3 length: 15 residues. The CDR3 is CASSLPVGLAETQYF. CDR3 bases: TGTGCCAGCAGCCTTCCCGTCGGGTTAGCAGAGACCCAGTACTTC.

The chain is built from TRBV19 and TRBJ2-1; TRBD1 aligns across 10 bases. Germline V gene lookup returns CDR1 LNHDA and CDR2 SQIVND (reference sequence). This CDR3 is built from 13 residues. Trimming cost V 6 bases and J 7 bases; bases outside gene matches: 3. The CDR3 nucleotides are TGTGCCAGTAGCGGACAGGGGGAGAATGAGCAGTTCTTC. Its translation is CASSGQGENEQFF.

By sample fraction, this clonotype is medium-sized. V is TRBV5-1 and J is TRBJ2-7; D is ambiguous. The CDR3 contains 13 residues. Trimming shortened V by 4 bases and J by 1 base, and 9 bases separated the two germline ends. The germline gives CDR1 SGHRS, CDR2 YFSETQ. The CDR3 nucleotides are TGCGCCAGCAGCCCGCGCTCGTCCTACGAGCAGTACTTC. Amino acid sequence: CASSPRSSYEQYF.

This clonotype has just a few counts. V is TRBV2 and J is TRBJ2-1; TRBD2 is a possible D gene (5 bases). CDR1 is SNHLY and CDR2 is FYNNEI in the germline V gene. Trimming pared 3 bases from V and 7 bases from J, leaving 16 bases between. The CDR3 is 15 amino acids. Here the CDR3 reads CASSDLGVGYNEQFF. The CDR3 DNA reads as TGTGCCAGCAGTGACCTCGGGGTAGGCTATAATGAGCAGTTCTTC.

The genes are TRBV30 and TRBJ1-2; 8 positions match TRBD1. The CDR3 covers 15 residues. Trimming at V came to 0 bases and at J to 4 bases, leaving 7 bases not matched to a gene. CDR1 and CDR2 (germline): GTSNPN, SVGIG (reference sequence). Here the CDR3 reads CAWSVAGGASYGYTF. CDR3 DNA: TGTGCCTGGAGTGTGGCAGGGGGCGCCAGCTATGGCTACACCTTC. Using reference TRBV30 and TRBJ1-2 for the parts outside the CDR3, the full variable domain is SQTIHQWPATLVQPVGSPLSLECTVEGTSNPNLYWYRQAAGRGLQLLFYSVGIGQISSEVPQNLSASRPQDRQFILSSKKLLLSDSGFYLCAWSVAGGASYGYTFGSGTRLTVV.

This clonotype appeared a few times. The gene calls are TRBV7-9 and TRBJ2-7; 7 bases match TRBD2. The CDR3 has 15 amino acids. Germline CDR1 is SEHNR and CDR2 is FQNEAQ (reference sequence). V shed 4 bases, J shed 3 bases, and the junction held 9 bases outside the gene matches. In nucleotides, the CDR3 is TGTGCCAGCAGCTCCCGGGGGGAGGGGATCTACGAGCAGTACTTC. This encodes CASSSRGEGIYEQYF.

This clonotype qualifies as large. This chain connects TRBV5-4 to TRBJ2-1; no firm D call. CDR3 size: 13 residues. In germline, CDR1 is SGHNT, CDR2 YYREEE (reference sequence). The V end was cut by 2 bases, the J end by 1 base, with 4 bases between. DNA for the CDR3: TGTGCCAGCAGCTTAAGGTCCTACAATGAGCAGTTCTTC. Encoded protein: CASSLRSYNEQFF.

This chain joins TRBV11-2 and TRBJ2-7; TRBD2 agrees at 12 bases. The germline CDR1 and CDR2 sequences are SGHAT and FQNNGV. This CDR3 comprises 16 residues. The V and J ends lost 5 bases and 2 bases, in that order; junction bases with no gene match: 7. CDR3 sequence reads: CASSPETSGSPYEQYF. DNA for the CDR3: TGTGCCAGCAGCCCTGAGACTAGCGGGAGTCCCTACGAGCAGTACTTC.

The chain uses TRBV3-1 and TRBJ2-7, with 11 nucleotides matching TRBD1. Germline CDR1 reads LGHDT; CDR2 reads YNNKEL (reference sequence). V was pared by 6 bases and J by 3 bases, with 7 bases of the junction left unmatched. The length of the CDR3 is 15 residues. CDR3 sequence (DNA): TGTGCCAGCAGTCGCGCGGGACAGGGGGTCTACGAGCAGTACTTC. Its protein is CASSRAGQGVYEQYF.

The V gene is TRBV4-1, the J gene TRBJ2-2; D possibly corresponds to TRBD2 (5 bases). Germline assignment: CDR1 MGHRA and CDR2 YSYEKL. V shed 0 bases and J shed 0 bases, with 11 bases lying between them. The CDR3 loop spans 17 amino acids. The CDR3 DNA sequence: TGCGCCAGCAGCCAAGACCCCAGCGGCGCGAACACCGGGGAGCTGTTTTTT. It encodes CASSQDPSGANTGELFF.

This clonotype has a handful of counts. V and J are TRBV3-1 and TRBJ2-7; D gene ambiguous. This CDR3 comprises 14 residues. Trimming took 0 bases from V and 2 from J, leaving 8 bases between them. Germline values: CDR1 LGHDT, CDR2 YNNKEL (reference sequence). CDR3 bases: TGTGCCAGCAGCCAAGAACCAGCGCCCTACGAGCAGTACTTC. Its protein is CASSQEPAPYEQYF.

This clonotype was observed a few times. This rearrangement joins TRBV5-5 to TRBJ2-7, with TRBD1 matching over 9 bases. Germline CDR1 SGHKS, CDR2 YYEKEE (reference sequence). Germline trimming cut 5 bases from V and 4 bases from J; bases unmatched to any gene: 13. The length of the CDR3 is 16 residues. CDR3 protein: CASSPDSGTGKYEQYF. In DNA form, the CDR3 reads TGTGCCAGCAGTCCTGACTCCGGGACAGGGAAATACGAGCAGTACTTC.

In its sample, this clonotype was seen once. This rearrangement joins TRBV12-3 or TRBV12-4 to TRBJ1-1; 9 bases line up with TRBD1. This CDR3 has 12 residues. Losses at the gene ends were 1 base for V and 11 bases for J; bases not matched to a gene: 2. CDR3: CASSLGDREAFF. The CDR3 DNA reads as TGTGCCAGCAGTTTAGGGGACAGGGAGGCTTTCTTT.

The CDR3 nucleotides are TGCAGCGTTAGCTTAGGGGAGACAGATACGCAGTATTTT. Amino acid sequence: CSVSLGETDTQYF. This sequence joins TRBV29-1 and TRBJ2-3; D is possibly TRBD1 or TRBD2 (5 bases each). Germline CDR1 reads SQVTM; CDR2 reads ANQGSEA. Trimming pared 5 bases from V and 3 bases from J, leaving 12 bases between. This CDR3 contains 13 residues.

This clonotype was recorded a few times. This chain links TRBV3-1 with TRBJ2-5; D is possibly TRBD2 (5 bases). The CDR3 totals 17 residues. Deletions cut 5 bases from V and 1 base from J, with 20 bases between. CDR1 and CDR2 from the germline V gene are LGHDT and YNNKEL (reference sequence). The CDR3: CASSGGPLAGIQETQYF. In DNA form, the CDR3 reads TGTGCCAGCAGCGGAGGTCCGCTAGCAGGTATCCAAGAGACCCAGTACTTC.

The J gene is TRBJ2-3, the V gene TRBV27; 7 nucleotides align to TRBD2. The J segment lost 4 bases and the V segment lost 3 bases, leaving 4 bases of the junction unmatched. Germline V gene lookup returns CDR1 MNHEY and CDR2 SMNVEV (reference sequence). The CDR3 spans 14 residues. The DNA for the CDR3 is TGTGCCAGCAGTTTTCGGCTAGCGGCAGATACGCAGTATTTT. The encoded protein is CASSFRLAADTQYF.